This TCR beta chain was found in a study of blood T cell repertoires in COVID-19. Study-wide context: COVID-19 samples collected from the United States, Italy and Spain covered acute and convalescent phases. In each case, the material was cDNA or gDNA derived from T cells, B-cell-depleted T cells, or PBMCs.

Authors' data handling: Amplification of reference gene primers was used by the study to estimate nucleated cell counts. Profiled with immunoSEQ multiplex PCR; TCRdb holds only in-frame clones, not every one. The DNA gave D and trimming, while V, J and clone size come from that table. This sample has some 70,000 clones, with around 90% found just once. The CDR3 sequence is 14 residues long. The V gene's germline CDR1 is MNHEY and CDR2 SVGAGI. Trimming cost V 10 bases and J 3 bases; bases outside gene matches: 8. The sequence was obtained from a man aged 50 to 60 with COVID-19, enrolled during active disease. This chain uses TRBV6-5 with TRBJ1-4; 7 nucleotides line up with TRBD1. The sequenced sample consisted of peripheral blood. CDR3 DNA sequence: TGTGCCACTACAGGGGTATATGCTAATGAAAAACTGTTTTTT. Its protein is CATTGVYANEKLFF.